The entry below describes one T cell receptor beta chain. Its target antigen remains unknown. No much larger clone exists at a distance of one base, and base qualities are not known. Peripheral blood CD8+ and CD4+ T cells from healthy donors, Susac syndrome patients and multiple sclerosis patients were profiled by high-throughput TCR beta sequencing. The healthy donors served as controls matched for age and sex. Bulk CD8+ and CD4+ T cells were purified by magnetic negative isolation, whereas CD8+ TEMRA cells were enriched by FACS. Blood was drawn into EDTA tubes, processed within 24 hours, and PBMCs were isolated by density gradient centrifugation. PBMCs destined for TCR sequencing were cryopreserved in liquid nitrogen and later thawed in a 37 °C water bath. The sorted or isolated CD4+, CD8+ and CD8+ TEMRA cells reached a purity of at least 90%. This record belongs to a study of CD8 T cells in Susac syndrome (dated by TCRdb to the late 2010s). Context from the whole study: The study used repertoire sequencing to test whether antigen drove CD8+ T cell activation and differentiation in Susac syndrome. Findings and caveats that apply to the study as a whole: The TCR sequencing and HLA analysis was acknowledged to have included a relatively small number of individuals.

RNA was extracted with the RNeasy kit and roughly 0.5 to 1 ug was reverse transcribed using random hexamers. The immunoSEQ multiplex PCR assay, covering 54 Vbeta and 13 Jbeta segments, was used to amplify TCR beta CDR3 regions. Bias from PCR amplification was corrected by using a synthetic template baseline for primer optimization and for computational correction. Per the source publication's procedure: Reads were assigned to V, D and J genes according to IMGT and analyzed in immunoSEQ Analyzer, with only productive sequences retained. To calculate clonality, Shannon entropy was normalized by log2 of the number of productive unique sequences and then subtracted from one. For each patient and control, public and private clones were evaluated among the 100 most prevalent clones. A clone was defined as Susac-specific if it was absent from the healthy and MS cohorts, from about 1,100 published viral clones and from other ImmuneACCESS disease sequences. The public reads were reprocessed in TCRdb via fastp at Q25 and MiXCR, keeping in-frame beta chains. Entries are consolidated by CDR3 protein sequence, retaining the most common genes and DNA. The authors' filters were not applied to this entry. This sample gives approximately 190,000 distinct CDR3 sequences in total; under 95% of them show up just once. Around 0.1% of the sample goes to the ten largest clones.

This receptor was taken from a human donor in good health. Sample: CD4+ T cells from PBMCs.

In nucleotide form, the sequence is TGTGCCAGCAGCAGGGAGGGAGCTGGGGCTGAAGCTTTCTTT. Translation gives CASSREGAGAEAFF. The rearrangement joined TRBV2 to TRBJ1-1, with a tentative D gene TRBD1 over 5 matching bases. The CDR3 starts with the cysteine, ends with the phenylalanine, and has 14 residues. Here the CDR3 DNA is all that survives: 42 bases in frame from base 1. Per the germline V gene, SNHLY is the CDR1 and FYNNEI is the CDR2. V and J are truncated by 6 bases and 6 bases respectively, leaving an intervening sequence of 17 bases. Where the CDR3 stops, the reference TRBV2 and TRBJ1-1 genes take over; the full variable domain is EPEVTQTPSHQVTQMGQEVILRCVPISNHLYFYWYRQILGQKVEFLVSFYNNEISEKSEIFDDQFSVERPDGSNFTLKIRSTKLEDSAMYFCASSREGAGAEAFFGQGTRLTVV.